This T cell receptor (beta chain) was sequenced for a study of molecular identifiers for immune sequencing clone quantification. Study summary: Split five ways in replicates, RNA from around 20,000 or 99,000 naive CD8 cells had four portions sequenced.

The CDR3 totals 18 residues. Between the trimmed V and J ends, which lost 0 bases and 0 bases, there was a span of 12 bases. CDR1 is LGHNA and CDR2 is YSLEER in the germline V gene. This clonotype appeared a few times. TCRdb analysed the PCR reads with MiXCR anew, one entry per CDR3 protein. The repertoire consists of more than 550,000 distinct CDR3 sequences, with around 25% occurring once and the leading ten covering about 0.73%. Sorting was used to obtain naive CD8 T cells (CD8+CD4-CCR7+CD45RA+). The chain joins TRBV4-3 to TRBJ1-6; unclear D gene. The TCR comes from a human donor in good health. Some libraries in this study had Jurkat cell RNA spiked in. Source material: naive CD8+ T cells from blood, with Jurkat cell RNA spiked in. As for subset: FACS-sorted CD8+CD4-CCR7+CD45RA+ naive T cells. CDR3 bases: TGCGCCAGCAGCCAAGATAGCTCCGGGAGCTCCTATAATTCACCCCTCCACTTT. This translates into CASSQDSSGSSYNSPLHF.